By its share, the clone carrying this TCR delta chain is medium-sized. Its cognate antigen is unknown. This sample is part of a study of gamma delta lymphoproliferative disorders and STAT genes. Study in general: Gamma-chain libraries were built from at least 50 ng of genomic DNA with the LymphoTrack Dx TCRG Assay. General observations from the study: In whole-repertoire clustering, gamma separated patients from controls, unlike delta.

Germline lookup yields CDR1 GEAIGNYY and CDR2 EKD. The CDR3 consists of 18 residues. The V end lost 0 bases, the J end lost 0 bases, and 11 bases lay between the germline ends. TCRdb processed the multiplex PCR reads again with the CATT caller. The sample includes 230 or so delta-chain clones, around 4% of them seen just once. Sequencing used genomic DNA taken from PBMCs of patients and controls. This rearrangement joins TRDV2 to TRDJ3; D not resolved. The specimen was blood. The receptor's source is a human donor with gamma-delta T-cell large granular lymphocyte leukemia. The CDR3 loop reads CACDTAEESSWDTRQMFF. The CDR3 DNA reads as TGTGCCTGTGACACCGCGGAGGAGAGCTCCTGGGACACCCGACAGATGTTTTTC.